The present T cell receptor (beta chain) was sequenced within a study of T cell changes during pregnancy in multiple sclerosis (dated by TCRdb to between 2018 and 2021). At the level of the whole study: Changes in the T cell repertoire over the course of pregnancy were examined in this study in women with multiple sclerosis.

The library was made by the immunoSEQ multiplex PCR assay. TCRdb mirrors the immuneACCESS table, restricted to in-frame sequences. Some clones are absent from its copies; in checked studies, under half trace to an unresolved V gene, and the reason for the others is unknown. The sample table contains about 57,000 clones; only one count was recorded for 92% of them. The ten largest clonotypes hold 0.15% to 0.2% of the sample. This clone was seen only once. Its antigen specificity is not known. Base-call qualities are not available, and no considerably larger clone is one nucleotide away. Trimming takes 3 bases from V and 4 bases from J, and the germline ends sit 12 bases apart. CDR1 MDHEN and CDR2 SYDVKM are derived from the germline V gene. The CDR3 runs 14 residues from the cysteine to the phenylalanine. Kept here is only the CDR3 DNA, which spans 42 bases and is read in frame from base 1.

The chain is encoded by TRBV28 joined to TRBJ1-2; 6 matching bases give a weak D call of TRBD1. The source material was CD4+ T cells from peripheral blood mononuclear cells, sampled in the second trimester of pregnancy. The sequence was collected from a female donor with multiple sclerosis, enrolled in a pregnancy study. The CDR3 protein is CASSLPGEFYGYTF. DNA sequence: TGTGCCAGCAGTTTGCCAGGGGAGTTCTATGGCTACACCTTC.